One sample yielded the 11 T cell receptor beta chains listed below, sequenced in a study of T cell responses to AZD1222 COVID-19 vaccine. Measured with immunoSEQ multiplex PCR; TCRdb has only the in-frame clones, and not every one. The table records 85,000 or so clones, about 86% of them present only once. Sequenced here: peripheral blood, sampled 28 days after the second AZD1222 dose. These receptors originate from an adult who received the AZD1222 COVID-19 vaccine.

This chain links TRBV7-2 with TRBJ2-2; D call uncertain. CDR1 SGHTA and CDR2 FQGNSA come from the germline V gene. The CDR3 consists of 13 residues. The germline V and J ends were trimmed by 5 bases and 6 bases, with 10 bases remaining between them. The CDR3 DNA is TGTGCCAGCAGCCCCCATAGAGCCGGGGAGCTGTTTTTT. This translates into CASSPHRAGELFF.

V usage is TRBV5-1 and J usage is TRBJ2-2; 9 nucleotides line up with TRBD1. This CDR3 has 14 amino acids. Germline V gene data show CDR1 as SGHRS and CDR2 as YFSETQ. V lost 7 bases to trimming and J lost 5 bases; unmatched junction nucleotides: 6. The CDR3 loop is CASGLGTGTGELFF. CDR3 sequence (DNA): TGCGCCAGCGGGTTAGGGACAGGGACCGGGGAGCTGTTTTTT.

This chain links TRBV9 with TRBJ2-7; 8 nucleotides match TRBD1. Germline V gene data show CDR1 as SGDLS and CDR2 as YYNGEE. V lost 3 bases to trimming and J lost 4 bases; unmatched junction nucleotides: 6. This CDR3 has 14 amino acids. CDR3 loop: CASSAQGAGYEQYF. In nucleotides, the CDR3 is TGTGCCAGCAGCGCCCAGGGGGCGGGTTACGAGCAGTACTTC. Combining the CDR3 with reference TRBV9 and TRBJ2-7 gives the whole variable domain DSGVTQTPKHLITATGQRVTLRCSPRSGDLSVYWYQQSLDQGLQFLIQYYNGEERAKGNILERFSAQQFPDLHSELNLSSLELGDSALYFCASSAQGAGYEQYFGPGTRLTVT.

The chain has TRBV10-2 and TRBJ1-3, with unresolved D. CDR1 and CDR2 (germline): WSHSY, SAAADI. CDR3 length equals 11 residues. V was trimmed by 10 bases and J by 4 bases, leaving 8 bases between them. Written as DNA, the CDR3 is TGCGCCACCGCATGGGGAAACACCATATATTTT. Residues: CATAWGNTIYF.

V usage is TRBV11-2 and J usage is TRBJ2-3, with 9 bases that match TRBD2. Germline CDR1 SGHAT, CDR2 FQNNGV. This CDR3 is built from 16 residues. Trimming took 5 bases from V and 1 from J; bases not matched to a gene: 7. CDR3: CASSPGAGGRTDTQYF. Here the CDR3 DNA reads TGTGCCAGCAGCCCAGGAGCGGGGGGCCGCACAGATACGCAGTATTTT.

The CDR3 loop reads CAWGLDNYNEQFF. The CDR3 coding sequence is TGTGCCTGGGGACTAGACAATTACAATGAGCAGTTCTTC. The chain uses TRBV30 and TRBJ2-1; 7 bases agree with TRBD2. Germline trimming cut 5 bases from V and 4 bases from J; bases unmatched to any gene: 5. The CDR3 contains 13 residues. The V gene's germline CDR1 is GTSNPN and CDR2 SVGIG (reference sequence).

The V gene is TRBV3-1 (or the pseudogene TRBV3-2), the J gene TRBJ1-2; D unresolved. In germline, CDR1 is LGHDT, CDR2 YNNKEL (reference sequence). V lost 4 bases, J lost 4 bases, and 13 bases lay in between. The CDR3 has 14 amino acids. CDR3 bases: TGTGCCAGCAGCCTCGGGAGAGGGAGCTATGGCTACACCTTC. This encodes CASSLGRGSYGYTF.

The chain carries TRBV12-3 or TRBV12-4 and TRBJ2-1, with D possibly matching TRBD1 (5 bases). The CDR3 contains 13 residues. V dropped 3 bases and J dropped 3 bases, with 6 bases sitting between them. The CDR3 DNA sequence: TGTGCCAGCAGTTTGCAGGGCTACAATGAGCAGTTCTTC. Residues: CASSLQGYNEQFF.

The V and J genes are TRBV27 and TRBJ2-2, with a possible D match to TRBD1 (6 bases). V lost 3 bases to trimming and J lost 3 bases, with 8 bases between them. Germline CDR1 is MNHEY and CDR2 is SMNVEV (reference sequence). CDR3 length: 14 amino acids. This CDR3 reads CASSLYRDTGELFF. As DNA, the CDR3 is TGTGCCAGCAGTTTGTACAGGGACACCGGGGAGCTGTTTTTT.

The chain couples TRBV2 to TRBJ1-1; TRBD1 might be the D (5 bases). The CDR3 runs to 16 residues. The germline gives CDR1 SNHLY, CDR2 FYNNEI. Deletions cut 6 bases from V and 1 base from J, with 18 bases between. The CDR3 here is CASSLMGGYANTEAFF. The CDR3 DNA reads TGTGCCAGCAGCCTTATGGGGGGGTATGCGAACACTGAAGCTTTCTTT.

The chain joins TRBV3-1 (or the pseudogene TRBV3-2) to TRBJ1-1, with a possible D match to TRBD1 (5 bases). The V end lost 3 bases, the J end lost 10 bases, and 18 bases lay between the germline ends. The V gene's germline CDR1 is LGHDT and CDR2 YNNKEL (reference sequence). This CDR3 has 14 amino acids. The DNA of the CDR3 is TGTGCCAGCAGCCAGCTGGACCACGCAAGGGGAGCTTTCTTT. Translated, it gives CASSQLDHARGAFF.